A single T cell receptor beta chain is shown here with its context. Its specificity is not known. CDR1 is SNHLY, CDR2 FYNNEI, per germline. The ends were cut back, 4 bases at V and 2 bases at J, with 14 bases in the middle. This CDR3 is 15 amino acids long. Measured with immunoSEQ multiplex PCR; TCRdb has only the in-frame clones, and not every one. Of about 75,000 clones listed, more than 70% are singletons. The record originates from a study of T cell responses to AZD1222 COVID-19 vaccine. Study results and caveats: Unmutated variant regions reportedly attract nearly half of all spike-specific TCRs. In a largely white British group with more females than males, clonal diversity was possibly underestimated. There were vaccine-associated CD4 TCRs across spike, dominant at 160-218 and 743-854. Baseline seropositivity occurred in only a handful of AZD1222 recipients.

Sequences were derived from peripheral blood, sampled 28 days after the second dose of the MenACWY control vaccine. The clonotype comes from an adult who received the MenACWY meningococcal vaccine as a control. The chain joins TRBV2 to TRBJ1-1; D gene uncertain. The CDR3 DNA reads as TGTGCCAGCAGTGTTGGCAGAGGGTTAAACACTGAAGCTTTCTTT. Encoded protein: CASSVGRGLNTEAFF.